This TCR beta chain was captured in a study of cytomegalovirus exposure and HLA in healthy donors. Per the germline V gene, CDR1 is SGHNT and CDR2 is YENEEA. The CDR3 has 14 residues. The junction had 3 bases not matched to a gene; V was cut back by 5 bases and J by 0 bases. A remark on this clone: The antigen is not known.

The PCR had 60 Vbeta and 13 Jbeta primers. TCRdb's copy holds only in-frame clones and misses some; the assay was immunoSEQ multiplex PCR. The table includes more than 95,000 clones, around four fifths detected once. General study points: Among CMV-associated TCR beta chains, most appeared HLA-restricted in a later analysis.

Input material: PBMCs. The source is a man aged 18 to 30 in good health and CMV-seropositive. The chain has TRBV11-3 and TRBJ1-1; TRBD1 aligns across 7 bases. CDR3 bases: TGTGCCAGCAGCCGGACAGGCCTGAACACTGAAGCTTTCTTT. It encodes CASSRTGLNTEAFF.